This T cell receptor (beta chain) was captured by sequencing in a study of radiotherapy plus CTLA-4 blockade in lung cancer. Study conclusions and caveats: An expansion of tumor-derived TCR clones occurred in blood after radiotherapy plus ipilimumab.

Only in-frame clones appear in the TCRdb table, and some are missing; sequencing was by immunoSEQ multiplex PCR. Counted here are over 85,000 clones, around 79% occurring once; the ten biggest clones make up around 2.7%. To note about this clone: Its antigen is unknown.

CDR3 length: 14 amino acids. The V gene's germline CDR1 is SGHVS and CDR2 FQNEAQ. Between the trimmed V and J ends, which lost 5 bases and 3 bases, there was a span of 14 bases. The source is a human donor with non-small cell lung cancer who had a partial response to radiotherapy plus ipilimumab. Some clones in this sample may be carry-over from other donors' samples. The rearrangement uses TRBV7-8 and TRBJ2-7; D possibly corresponds to TRBD2 (6 bases). Sequenced material: peripheral blood, taken from a patient treated with radiotherapy plus ipilimumab. The CDR3 is CASSPTSSDYEQYF. In DNA form, the CDR3 reads TGTGCCAGCAGCCCTACTTCTAGCGACTACGAGCAGTACTTC.